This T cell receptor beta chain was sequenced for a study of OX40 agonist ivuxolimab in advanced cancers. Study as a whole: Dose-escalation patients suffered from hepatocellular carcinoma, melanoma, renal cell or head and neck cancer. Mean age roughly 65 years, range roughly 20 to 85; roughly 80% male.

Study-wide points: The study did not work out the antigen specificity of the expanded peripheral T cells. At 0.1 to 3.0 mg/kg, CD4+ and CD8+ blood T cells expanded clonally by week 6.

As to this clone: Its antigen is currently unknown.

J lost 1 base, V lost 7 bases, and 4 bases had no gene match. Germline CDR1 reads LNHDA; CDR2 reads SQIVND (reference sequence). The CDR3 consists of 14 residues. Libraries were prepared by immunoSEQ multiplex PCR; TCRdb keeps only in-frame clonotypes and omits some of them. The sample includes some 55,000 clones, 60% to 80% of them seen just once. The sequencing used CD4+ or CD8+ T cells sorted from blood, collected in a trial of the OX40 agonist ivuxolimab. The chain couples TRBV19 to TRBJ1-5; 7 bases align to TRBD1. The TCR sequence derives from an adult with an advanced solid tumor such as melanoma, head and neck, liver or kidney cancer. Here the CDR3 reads CASTHRGSNQPQHF. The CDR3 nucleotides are TGTGCCAGTACTCACAGGGGAAGCAATCAGCCCCAGCATTTT.